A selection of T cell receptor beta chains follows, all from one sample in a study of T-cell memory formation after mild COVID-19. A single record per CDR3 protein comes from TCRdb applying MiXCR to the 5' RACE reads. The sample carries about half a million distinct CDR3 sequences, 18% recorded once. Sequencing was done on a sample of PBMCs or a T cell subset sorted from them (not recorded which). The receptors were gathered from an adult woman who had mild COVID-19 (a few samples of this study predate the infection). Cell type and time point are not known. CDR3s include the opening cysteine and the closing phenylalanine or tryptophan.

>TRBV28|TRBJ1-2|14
CASSPDGKNYGYTF
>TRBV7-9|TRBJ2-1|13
CASSQLLLGEQFF
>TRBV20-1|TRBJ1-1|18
CSASAQGRTGGLNTEAFF
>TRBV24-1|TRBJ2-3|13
CATSGTGGDTQYF
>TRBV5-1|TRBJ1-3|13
CASSLDSGNTIYF
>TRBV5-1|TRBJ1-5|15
CASSLDGGSNQPQHF
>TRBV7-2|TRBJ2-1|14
CASSSAGVYNEQFF
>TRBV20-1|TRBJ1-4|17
CSAVTPREGSTNEKLFF
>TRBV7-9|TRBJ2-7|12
CASRTDSYEQYF
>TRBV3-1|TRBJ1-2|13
CASSQKVDGGYTF
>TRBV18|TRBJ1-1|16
CASATGTPWMNTEAFF
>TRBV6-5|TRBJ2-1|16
CASTLRRDSGSDGQFF
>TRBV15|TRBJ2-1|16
CATSRDRSRLNNEQFF
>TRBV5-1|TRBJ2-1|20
CASTLNPGLAGGRSYNEQFF
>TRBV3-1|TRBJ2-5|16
CASSLSRGGFSETQYF
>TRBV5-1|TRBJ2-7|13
CASRSGGNYEQYF
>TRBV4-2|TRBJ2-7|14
CASSQGTGLDEQYF
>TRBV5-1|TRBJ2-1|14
CASSSAASYNEQFF
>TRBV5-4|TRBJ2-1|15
CASSLTSGGLGEQFF
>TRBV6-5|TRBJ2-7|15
CASSSLGQGPYEQYF
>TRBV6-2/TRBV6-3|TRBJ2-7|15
CASSWDERSSYEQYF
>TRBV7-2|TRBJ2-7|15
CASSFSYGLGYEQYF
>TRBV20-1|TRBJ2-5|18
CSARPRELPGTQRETQYF
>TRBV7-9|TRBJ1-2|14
CASSLVQSDYGYTF
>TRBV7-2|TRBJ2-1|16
CASRVNSGSSYNEQFF
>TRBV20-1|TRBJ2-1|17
CSARKSGRANFHSEQFF
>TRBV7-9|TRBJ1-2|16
CASSFSSQGLNYGYTF
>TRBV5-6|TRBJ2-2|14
CASSPRQGAGELFF
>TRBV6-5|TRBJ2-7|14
CASRPTVIKDEQYF
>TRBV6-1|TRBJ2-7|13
CASSEDGTYEQYF
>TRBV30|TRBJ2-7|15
CAWSAPPERDDEQYF
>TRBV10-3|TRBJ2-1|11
CAISDGNEQFF
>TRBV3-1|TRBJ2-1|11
CASSQGASLFF
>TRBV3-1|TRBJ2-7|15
CASRGLGLADYEQYF
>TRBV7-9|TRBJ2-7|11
CASSQGIEQYF
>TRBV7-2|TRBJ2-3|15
CASSTSGLATDTQYF
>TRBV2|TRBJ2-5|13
CATEGRNQETQYF
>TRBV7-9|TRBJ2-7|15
CASSLGQGPAYEQYF
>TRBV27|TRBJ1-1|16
CASSFDRGGVNTEAFF